What follows are 8 T cell receptor beta chains derived from one specimen sequenced in a study of blood T cell repertoires in COVID-19. Method: immunoSEQ multiplex PCR; TCRdb's copy keeps in-frame clones and lacks some. The data contain 150,000 or so clones, about four fifths of them singletons. Sequencing was carried out using peripheral blood. The receptor set was obtained from a human donor with acute or convalescent COVID-19. The donor label of this sample is uncertain.

V gene TRBV2 combines with J gene TRBJ1-1; 7 positions match TRBD1. There are 13 residues in the CDR3. V lost 9 bases and J lost 3; bases outside the gene matches: 7. The germline V gene has CDR1 SNHLY and CDR2 FYNNEI. Here the CDR3 reads CARYDRDHTEAFF. The DNA of the CDR3 is TGTGCCAGATACGACAGGGACCACACTGAAGCTTTCTTT.

The table lists this clone with a few counts. This chain links TRBV30 with TRBJ2-3, with D uncertain. This CDR3 has 14 amino acids. Germline V lookup: CDR1 GTSNPN, CDR2 SVGIG (reference sequence). Trimming cost V 2 bases and J 0 bases, with 9 bases left between them. This CDR3 is CAWSSGSSTDTQYF. The CDR3 DNA reads as TGTGCCTGGAGTTCAGGCTCTAGCACAGATACGCAGTATTTT.

The gene calls are TRBV6-5 and TRBJ1-2, with TRBD1 as a possible D gene (5 bases). Germline CDR1 is MNHEY and CDR2 is SVGAGI. The CDR3 has 14 residues. With 5 bases removed from V and 3 bases from J, the gap between germline ends came to 13 bases. The CDR3 coding sequence is TGTGCCAGCAGTCTAGGGGCTTTTGACTATGGCTACACCTTC. Amino acid sequence: CASSLGAFDYGYTF.

The chain has TRBV7-9 and TRBJ2-1; 11 bases map to TRBD2. The CDR3 runs to 18 residues. V trimming: 1 base; J trimming: 8 bases; junction bases outside the gene matches: 13. Germline CDR1 and CDR2: SEHNR and FQNEAQ (reference sequence). The chain's CDR3 is CASSLGSIAGGPRDEQFF. The DNA of the CDR3 is TGTGCCAGCAGCTTAGGCTCAATAGCGGGGGGGCCAAGGGATGAGCAGTTCTTC.

This rearrangement joins TRBV10-1 to TRBJ1-6; 11 bases match TRBD1. Germline-derived CDR1 and CDR2 are WNHNN and SYGVQD (reference sequence). Trimming cost V 6 bases and J 7 bases; bases outside gene matches: 2. The CDR3 is made up of 14 amino acids. CDR3 nucleotides: TGCGCCAGCAGCCGGGACAGGGGGAATTCACCCCTCCACTTT. Protein product: CASSRDRGNSPLHF.

The rearrangement joins TRBV9 to TRBJ1-6, with D maybe TRBD1 (5 bases). The CDR3 totals 15 residues. Looked up from germline, CDR1 is SGDLS and CDR2 is YYNGEE. V was cut by 3 bases and J by 5 bases, with 12 bases left in between. CDR3 nucleotide sequence: TGTGCCAGCAGCGCAGCGGGACGAGATAATTCACCCCTCCACTTT. Translating gives CASSAAGRDNSPLHF.

The rearrangement links TRBV30 to TRBJ1-2; D call uncertain. The CDR3 loop spans 12 amino acids. Trimming took 3 bases from V and 1 from J, leaving 6 bases between them. Looked up from germline, CDR1 is GTSNPN and CDR2 is SVGIG (reference sequence). Here the CDR3 DNA reads TGTGCCTGGAGCCCTCTTAACTATGGCTACACCTTC. It encodes CAWSPLNYGYTF.

The V and J genes are TRBV2 and TRBJ2-1; 7 bases line up with TRBD2. The ends lost 7 bases at V and 5 bases at J; junction bases unmatched: 11. The CDR3 length is 15 residues. Germline CDR1 reads SNHLY; CDR2 reads FYNNEI. The CDR3 sequence is CASIKGRGFHNEQFF. The DNA of the CDR3 is TGTGCCAGCATAAAAGGGCGGGGGTTTCACAATGAGCAGTTCTTC.